Below, one TCR beta chain is given with its context. This sample stems from a study of blood T cell repertoires in COVID-19. The CDR3 is 13 residues long. Deletions cut 7 bases from V and 8 bases from J, with 17 bases between. Germline CDR1 reads SNHLY; CDR2 reads FYNNEI. Sequencing was performed with immunoSEQ multiplex PCR; in TCRdb, only in-frame clones are kept and a portion is missing. Among 170,000 or so clones, about four fifths were seen once, and the ten largest hold over 12%. The rearrangement links TRBV2 to TRBJ1-2; D is possibly TRBD1 (6 bases). This TCR derives from a man between 18 and 35 years old with active or convalescent COVID-19. Sequencing used peripheral blood. The CDR3 loop reads CASTRQAGIGYTF. In DNA form, the CDR3 reads TGTGCCAGCACCCGACAGGCTGGAATCGGCTACACCTTC.